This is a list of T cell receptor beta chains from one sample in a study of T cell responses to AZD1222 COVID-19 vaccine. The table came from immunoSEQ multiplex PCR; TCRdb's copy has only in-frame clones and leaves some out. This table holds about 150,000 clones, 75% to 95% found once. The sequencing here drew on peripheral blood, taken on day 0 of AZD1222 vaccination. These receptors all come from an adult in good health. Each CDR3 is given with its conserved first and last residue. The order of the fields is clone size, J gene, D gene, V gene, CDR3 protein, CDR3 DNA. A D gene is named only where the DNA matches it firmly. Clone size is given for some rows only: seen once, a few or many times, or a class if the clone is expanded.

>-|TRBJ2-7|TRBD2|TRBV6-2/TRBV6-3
CASSYSGGSSYEQYF
TGTGCCAGCAGTTACTCGGGCGGGAGCTCCTACGAGCAGTACTTC
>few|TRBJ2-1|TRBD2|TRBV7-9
CASSPHVTGGPNNEQFF
TGTGCCAGCAGCCCCCATGTAACGGGAGGGCCAAACAATGAGCAGTTCTTC
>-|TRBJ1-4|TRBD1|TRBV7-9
CASSQSGTDYNEKLFF
TGTGCCAGCAGCCAATCCGGGACAGATTACAATGAAAAACTGTTTTTT
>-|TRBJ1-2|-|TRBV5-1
CASSLGARQSNYGYTF
TGCGCCAGCAGTTTGGGGGCACGGCAGTCTAACTATGGCTACACCTTC
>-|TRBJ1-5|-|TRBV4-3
CASSPTSGQPQHF
TGCGCCAGCAGCCCCACGAGCGGGCAGCCCCAGCATTTT
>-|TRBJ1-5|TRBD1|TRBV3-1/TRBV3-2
CASSQDRETGSNQPQHF
TGTGCCAGCAGCCAAGACCGGGAGACAGGGAGCAATCAGCCCCAGCATTTT
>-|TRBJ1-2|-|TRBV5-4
CASSLDWAGYTF
TGTGCCAGCAGCTTGGATTGGGCTGGCTACACCTTC
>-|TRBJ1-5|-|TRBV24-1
CATSPGGGFNQPQHF
TGTGCCACCTCACCCGGGGGGGGATTCAATCAGCCCCAGCATTTT
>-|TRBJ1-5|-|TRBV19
CASSIERNQPQHF
TGTGCCAGTAGCATCGAGCGAAATCAGCCCCAGCATTTT
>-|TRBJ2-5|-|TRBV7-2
CASSLMRGEETQYF
TGTGCCAGCAGCTTAATGAGGGGGGAAGAGACCCAGTACTTC
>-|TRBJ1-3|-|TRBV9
CASSVGGTGNTIYF
TGTGCCAGCAGCGTGGGAGGGACTGGAAACACCATATATTTT
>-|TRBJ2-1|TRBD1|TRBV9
CASSKTTGLHEQFF
TGTGCCAGCAGCAAAACGACAGGGCTCCATGAGCAGTTCTTC
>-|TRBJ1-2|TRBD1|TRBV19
CASSRSKDRSYGYTF
TGTGCCAGTAGTAGATCCAAGGACAGGAGCTATGGCTACACCTTC
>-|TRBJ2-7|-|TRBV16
CASSHSGPYEQYF
TGTGCCAGCAGCCATAGTGGACCCTACGAGCAGTACTTC